A selection of T cell receptor beta chains follows, all from one sample in a study of OX40 agonist ivuxolimab in advanced cancers. Profiling relied on immunoSEQ multiplex PCR, and the TCRdb table lists in-frame clones only, not all of them. Among tens of thousands of clones listed, roughly four fifths were seen once. Specimen: CD4+ or CD8+ T cells sorted from blood, collected in a trial of the OX40 agonist ivuxolimab. These receptors originate from an adult with an advanced solid tumor such as melanoma, head and neck, liver or kidney cancer. Both conserved end residues are part of each CDR3. The D gene is left open where the match is weak. Only some rows state a clone size, as once, few, many or a class for expanded clones.

CDR3nt,CDR3aa,j_gene,d_gene,v_gene,abundance,len
TGCGCCAGCAGCTCCGGACAGGGGACTTACGGCTACACCTTC,CASSSGQGTYGYTF,TRBJ1-2,TRBD1,TRBV5-1,-,14
TGTGCCAGCAGTTCTCCGTCTAGGGACCTAGGGGGGGATACGCAGTATTTT,CASSSPSRDLGGDTQYF,TRBJ2-3,-,TRBV28,-,17
TGTGCCAGCAGTCACCCGAACACTGAAGCTTTCTTT,CASSHPNTEAFF,TRBJ1-1,-,TRBV7-9,-,12
TGTGCCAGCAGCGTATCGGGGGCTTTAGGTTTGGAGACCCAGTACTTC,CASSVSGALGLETQYF,TRBJ2-5,-,TRBV9,-,16
TGTGCCAGTAGTATGGGTGTCCCGGGCACAGATACGCAGTATTTT,CASSMGVPGTDTQYF,TRBJ2-3,-,TRBV19,few,15
TGTGCCAGCAGTTTAAGCCGGGACGGCGGGATTCAGTACTTC,CASSLSRDGGIQYF,TRBJ2-4,-,TRBV27,-,14
TGTGCCAGCAGCCTGACGAGCGGGACTGGGGAGCAGTACTTC,CASSLTSGTGEQYF,TRBJ2-7,TRBD2,TRBV11-1,-,14
TGTGCCAGCATTGCGCAAAGCCTCCACGAGCAGTACTTC,CASIAQSLHEQYF,TRBJ2-7,-,TRBV2,few,13
TGTGCCAGCAGCCAAATTAGGGATACGCAGTATTTT,CASSQIRDTQYF,TRBJ2-3,-,TRBV9,-,12
TGTGCCAGCAGCGGGACAGGGTTAGCCTACGAGCAGTACTTC,CASSGTGLAYEQYF,TRBJ2-7,TRBD1,TRBV5-6,-,14
TGTGCCACCAGCAGAGACCCAGGAGAAGAGACCCAGTACTTC,CATSRDPGEETQYF,TRBJ2-5,-,TRBV15,-,14
TGTGCCAGCAGCTTAGCCCTAGCGGGATCGCTAGCCAAAAACATTCAGTACTTC,CASSLALAGSLAKNIQYF,TRBJ2-4,TRBD2,TRBV7-8,-,18
TGTGCCCCTGATCCCAGCGGGAATCGCACAGATACGCAGTATTTT,CAPDPSGNRTDTQYF,TRBJ2-3,TRBD2,TRBV6-5,-,15
TGCGCCAGCACCGGGGGCGCAAGTGTTTACAATGAGCAGTTCTTC,CASTGGASVYNEQFF,TRBJ2-1,-,TRBV5-1,-,15
TGCAGCGTTGAAAAATTAGGGTTCGGCACAGATACGCAGTATTTT,CSVEKLGFGTDTQYF,TRBJ2-3,-,TRBV29-1,-,15
TGTGCCAGCAGCTTAGTTTCAGGGATCTACGAGCAGTACTTC,CASSLVSGIYEQYF,TRBJ2-7,-,TRBV11-2,-,14
TGTGCCAGCAGCTTACAACAGGGCGCCCAGTATTTT,CASSLQQGAQYF,TRBJ2-3,-,TRBV5-4,-,12
TGTGCCAGCAGCTTCGGTCCCTCCTTCACTGAAGCTTTCTTT,CASSFGPSFTEAFF,TRBJ1-1,-,TRBV5-6,-,14
TGCGCCAGCGGGCGTTTTGAAGGCGAGCAGTACTTC,CASGRFEGEQYF,TRBJ2-7,-,TRBV23-1,-,12
TGTGCCAGCAGTGCACAGGGGGCCGACGAGCAGTACTTC,CASSAQGADEQYF,TRBJ2-7,TRBD1,TRBV25-1,-,13
TGTGCCAGCAGTACGAGACAGGGGCAGTACTTC,CASSTRQGQYF,TRBJ2-7,TRBD1,TRBV28,-,11
TGTGCCAGCAGCGCTTACAGGACTAGCGGGAGGAAAGAGACCCAGTACTTC,CASSAYRTSGRKETQYF,TRBJ2-5,TRBD2,TRBV9,-,17
TGTGCCAGCAGCTTCTCTCTGCCGGGTGAGAACACTGAAGCTTTCTTT,CASSFSLPGENTEAFF,TRBJ1-1,-,TRBV11-3,-,16
TGTGCCAGCAGTGGGGACAGGGGGTTTCTTCGAGCTTTCTTT,CASSGDRGFLRAFF,TRBJ1-1,TRBD1,TRBV28,once,14
TGTGCCAGCAGCTTAGTGGGGACGCTAGGGGACAATGAGCAGTTCTTC,CASSLVGTLGDNEQFF,TRBJ2-1,-,TRBV7-2,-,16
TGTGCCAGCAGGGTGGGGTTCTCTGGAAACACCATATATTTT,CASRVGFSGNTIYF,TRBJ1-3,-,TRBV28,-,14
TGCGCCAGCAGCGACACAGGGACCTATGGCTACACCTTC,CASSDTGTYGYTF,TRBJ1-2,-,TRBV10-2,-,13
TGTGCCAGCAGCTTGGGACAGGGGGTTATTGACGACACTGAAGCTTTCTTT,CASSLGQGVIDDTEAFF,TRBJ1-1,TRBD1,TRBV7-8,-,17
TGCGCCAGCAGCCAAGACGGGGGGCGGTCGGGTGAGCAGTTCTTC,CASSQDGGRSGEQFF,TRBJ2-1,-,TRBV4-3,-,15
TGTGCCAGTAGTAGACGCGGGAACCAACCGGATCAGCCCCAGCATTTT,CASSRRGNQPDQPQHF,TRBJ1-5,-,TRBV19,once,16
TGTGCCAGCAGTTTGAGGGGGGCCGAATCCTACGAGCAGTACTTC,CASSLRGAESYEQYF,TRBJ2-7,-,TRBV28,-,15
TGTGCCAGCAGCCAAGGGATATCACCCCTCCACTTT,CASSQGISPLHF,TRBJ1-6,-,TRBV14,-,12
TGTGCCAGTAGTGTACAGGGGGCGGCGAATGAGCAGTTCTTC,CASSVQGAANEQFF,TRBJ2-1,TRBD1,TRBV19,-,14
TGTGCCAGCAGTCCCAGGTGGACACCCAACTACGAGCAGTACTTC,CASSPRWTPNYEQYF,TRBJ2-7,-,TRBV27,-,15
TGTGCCAGCAGCGTAGGGGGACTAGCGGGAGTGGGCGAGCAGTACTTC,CASSVGGLAGVGEQYF,TRBJ2-7,TRBD2,TRBV9,-,16
TGTGCCATCAGTGAGAGCTCTGGGTTCACAGATACGCAGTATTTT,CAISESSGFTDTQYF,TRBJ2-3,-,TRBV10-3,-,15
TGTGCCAGCTCACCAACTCTTGCCCCGAGGGCAGATACGCAGTATTTT,CASSPTLAPRADTQYF,TRBJ2-3,-,TRBV18,-,16
TGTGCCAGCAGCTTAGCAGGGACAGGGATAGGGTACGAGCAGTACTTC,CASSLAGTGIGYEQYF,TRBJ2-7,TRBD1,TRBV7-2,once,16
TGTGCCAGCAGCTTGGGAGGCGGGAGTTACGAGCAGTACTTC,CASSLGGGSYEQYF,TRBJ2-7,TRBD2,TRBV5-4,-,14
TGTGCCAGCACCGGATATGGACTAGGCACAGATACGCAGTATTTT,CASTGYGLGTDTQYF,TRBJ2-3,TRBD2,TRBV19,-,15
TGTGCCAGCTCACCAACCGGGACAGGGAAAGAGACCCAGTACTTC,CASSPTGTGKETQYF,TRBJ2-5,TRBD1,TRBV18,-,15
TGTGCCAGCAGATTTCCGAGTCTAAAAGGCACAGATACGCAGTATTTT,CASRFPSLKGTDTQYF,TRBJ2-3,-,TRBV6-6,-,16
TGTGCCAGCAGCCCCGGGACAACGGGCGGCTACACCTTC,CASSPGTTGGYTF,TRBJ1-2,-,TRBV7-9,few,13
TGTGCCAGCGGCTGGCCCAGCTCCTACAATGAGCAGTTCTTC,CASGWPSSYNEQFF,TRBJ2-1,-,TRBV28,-,14
TGCGCCAGCAGTGAATCTGGGGAGAGGAACATTCAGTACTTC,CASSESGERNIQYF,TRBJ2-4,-,TRBV10-1,-,14
TGTGCCAGCAGCCAGGACAGGGTTTACGGGGCAGATACGCAGTATTTT,CASSQDRVYGADTQYF,TRBJ2-3,TRBD1,TRBV4-2,-,16
TGTGCCAGCAGCCGTAGCACAGGGTCGGGTCAGCCCCAGCATTTT,CASSRSTGSGQPQHF,TRBJ1-5,-,TRBV11-2,-,15
TGTGCCAGCAGAAGACCTACCGGGGAGCTGTTTTTT,CASRRPTGELFF,TRBJ2-2,-,TRBV2,-,12
TGTGCCAGTAGTATCGGGGCAAGCTCTGGAAACACCATATATTTT,CASSIGASSGNTIYF,TRBJ1-3,-,TRBV19,-,15
TGTGCCAGCCATAGGACAGCTTCCCTAGCGGGAACGTTAGGGGCGGACTTC,CASHRTASLAGTLGADF,TRBJ2-4,TRBD2,TRBV2,once,17